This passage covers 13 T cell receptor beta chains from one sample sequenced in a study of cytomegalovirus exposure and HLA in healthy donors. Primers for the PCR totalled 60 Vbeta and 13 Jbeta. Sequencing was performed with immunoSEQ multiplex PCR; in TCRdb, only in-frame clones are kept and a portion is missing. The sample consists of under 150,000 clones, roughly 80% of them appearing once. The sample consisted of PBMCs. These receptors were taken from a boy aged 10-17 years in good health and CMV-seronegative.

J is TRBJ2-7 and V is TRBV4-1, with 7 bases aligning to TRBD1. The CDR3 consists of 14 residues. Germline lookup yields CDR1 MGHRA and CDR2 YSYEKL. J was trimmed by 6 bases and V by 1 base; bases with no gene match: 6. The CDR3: CASSQGGGLVEQYF. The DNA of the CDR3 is TGCGCCAGCAGCCAAGGAGGGGGCCTCGTCGAGCAGTACTTC.

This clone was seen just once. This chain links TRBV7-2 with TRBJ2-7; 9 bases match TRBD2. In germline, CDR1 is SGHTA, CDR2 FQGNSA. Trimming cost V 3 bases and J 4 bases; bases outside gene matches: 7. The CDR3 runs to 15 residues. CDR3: CASSLPGLAWYEQYF. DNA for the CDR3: TGTGCCAGCAGCTTGCCGGGACTAGCATGGTACGAGCAGTACTTC.

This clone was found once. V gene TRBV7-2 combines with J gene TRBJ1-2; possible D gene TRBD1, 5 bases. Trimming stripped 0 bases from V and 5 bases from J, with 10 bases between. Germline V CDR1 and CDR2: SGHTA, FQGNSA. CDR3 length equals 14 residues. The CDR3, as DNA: TGTGCCAGCAGCTTAGCCCGGAAGGGGTATGGCTACACCTTC. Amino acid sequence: CASSLARKGYGYTF.

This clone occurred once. Here the CDR3 DNA reads TGCAGCGTTGTCCTAGCGGACACAGATACGCAGTATTTT. The encoded protein is CSVVLADTDTQYF. This chain connects TRBV29-1 to TRBJ2-3; 7 nucleotides match TRBD2. V lost 4 bases, J lost 2 bases, and 3 bases stayed unmatched. CDR3 length equals 13 residues. Germline lookup yields CDR1 SQVTM and CDR2 ANQGSEA.

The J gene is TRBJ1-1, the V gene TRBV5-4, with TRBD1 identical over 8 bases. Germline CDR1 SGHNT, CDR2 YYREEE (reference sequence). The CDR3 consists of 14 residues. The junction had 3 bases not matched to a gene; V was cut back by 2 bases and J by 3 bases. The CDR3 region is CASSLQGEDTEAFF. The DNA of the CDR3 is TGTGCCAGCAGCTTACAGGGGGAGGACACTGAAGCTTTCTTT.

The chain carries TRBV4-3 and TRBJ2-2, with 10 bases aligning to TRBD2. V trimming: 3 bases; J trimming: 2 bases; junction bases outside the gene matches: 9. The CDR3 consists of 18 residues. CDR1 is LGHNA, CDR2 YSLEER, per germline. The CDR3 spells CASSQDPSGRANTGELFF. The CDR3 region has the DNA TGCGCCAGCAGCCAGGACCCCAGCGGGAGGGCAAACACCGGGGAGCTGTTTTTT.

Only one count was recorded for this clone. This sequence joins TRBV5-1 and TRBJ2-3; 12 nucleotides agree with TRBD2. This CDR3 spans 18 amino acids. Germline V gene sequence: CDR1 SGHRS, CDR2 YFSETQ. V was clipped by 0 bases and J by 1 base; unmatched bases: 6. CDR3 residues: CASSLARTSGTRTDTQYF. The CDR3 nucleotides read TGCGCCAGCAGCTTGGCGAGGACTAGCGGGACCCGCACAGATACGCAGTATTTT.

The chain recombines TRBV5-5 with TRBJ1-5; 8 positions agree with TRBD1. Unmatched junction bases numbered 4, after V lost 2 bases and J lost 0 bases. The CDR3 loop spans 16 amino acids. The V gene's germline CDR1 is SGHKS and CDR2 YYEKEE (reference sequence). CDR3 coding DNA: TGTGCCAGCAGCTTCCGGACAGGGATTAGCAATCAGCCCCAGCATTTT. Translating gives CASSFRTGISNQPQHF.

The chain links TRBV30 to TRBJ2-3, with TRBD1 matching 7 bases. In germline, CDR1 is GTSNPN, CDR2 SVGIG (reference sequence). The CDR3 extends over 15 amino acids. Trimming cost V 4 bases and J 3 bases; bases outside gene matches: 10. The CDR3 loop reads CAWNPPGQETDTQYF. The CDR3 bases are TGTGCCTGGAATCCTCCCGGACAGGAGACAGATACGCAGTATTTT.

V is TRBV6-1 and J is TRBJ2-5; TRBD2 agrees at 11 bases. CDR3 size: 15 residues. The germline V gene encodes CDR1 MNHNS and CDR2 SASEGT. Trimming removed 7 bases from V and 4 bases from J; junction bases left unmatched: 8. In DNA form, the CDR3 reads TGTGCCAGCAAACTAGCGGGAGAAGCCCCAGAGACCCAGTACTTC. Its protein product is CASKLAGEAPETQYF.

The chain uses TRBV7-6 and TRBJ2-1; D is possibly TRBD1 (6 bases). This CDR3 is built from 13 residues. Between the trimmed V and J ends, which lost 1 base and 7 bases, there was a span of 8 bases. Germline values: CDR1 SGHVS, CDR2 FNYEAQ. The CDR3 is CASSLDRGNEQFF. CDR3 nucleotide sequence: TGTGCCAGCAGCTTAGATAGGGGGAATGAGCAGTTCTTC.

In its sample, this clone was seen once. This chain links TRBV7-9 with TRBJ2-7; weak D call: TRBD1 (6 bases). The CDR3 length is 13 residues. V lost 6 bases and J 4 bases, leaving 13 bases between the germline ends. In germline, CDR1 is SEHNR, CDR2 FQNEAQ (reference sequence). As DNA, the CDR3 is TGTGCCAGCAGGGAAGGGGGAAGATACGAGCAGTACTTC. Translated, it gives CASREGGRYEQYF.

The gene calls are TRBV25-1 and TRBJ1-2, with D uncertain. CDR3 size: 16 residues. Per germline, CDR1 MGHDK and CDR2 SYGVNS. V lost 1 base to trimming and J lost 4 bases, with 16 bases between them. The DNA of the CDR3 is TGTGCCAGCAGTGAATTCCGGGGAAGCCGAGGCTATGGCTACACCTTC. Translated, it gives CASSEFRGSRGYGYTF.